This is a list of T cell receptor beta chains from one sample in a study of cytomegalovirus exposure and HLA in healthy donors. Clones were sequenced by immunoSEQ multiplex PCR, and TCRdb holds only the in-frame ones, with some missing. The profile covers 200,000 to 250,000 clones, with about 90% appearing a single time and 2.9% taken by the ten largest. The sample was PBMCs. The receptors derive from a woman under 30 in good health and CMV-seronegative. CDR3s include the opening cysteine and the closing phenylalanine or tryptophan.

>TRBV27|TRBJ2-3
CASSQELAGGTTDTQYF
>TRBV6-1|TRBJ1-2
CASSTQGAGDYGYTF
>TRBV18|TRBJ1-4
CASCRDTTTNEKLFF
>TRBV2|TRBJ1-2
CASSLGGPSNYGYTF
>TRBV28|TRBJ2-7
CASSYLVLAGGREQYF
>TRBV7-2|TRBJ2-7
CASSLEQGHEQYF
>TRBV28|TRBJ2-5
CASSPGGGRAFQTQYF
>TRBV29-1|TRBJ2-3
CSVDPAEPSTDTQYF
>TRBV28|TRBJ2-1
CASHHTGTVNNEQFF
>TRBV19|TRBJ2-5
CASSMLGRGETQYF